Sequencing of this TCR beta chain was carried out in a study of OX40 agonist ivuxolimab in advanced cancers. Overall study context: Head and neck, renal cell, melanoma or hepatocellular carcinoma were the cancers that dose-escalation patients had.

Broader study findings: Doses of 0.1 to 3.0 mg/kg were accompanied by clonal expansion of CD4+ and CD8+ blood T cells by week 6. Among the lowest peripheral clonal expansion occurred in 0.1-3.0 mg/kg partial responders.

Some clones are missing from TCRdb's copy, which holds only in-frame ones; the method was immunoSEQ multiplex PCR. Of about 55,000 clones listed, about 86% are singletons. Concerning this clone: The antigen remains undetermined.

The CDR3 is 17 amino acids. Trimming removed 4 bases from V and 3 bases from J; junction bases left unmatched: 12. Germline V gene lookup returns CDR1 MNHNS and CDR2 SASEGT. V and J are TRBV6-1 and TRBJ2-7, with 10 bases aligning to TRBD2. The receptor comes from an adult with an advanced solid tumor such as melanoma, head and neck, liver or kidney cancer. Sequencing used CD4+ or CD8+ T cells sorted from blood, obtained in a trial of the OX40 agonist ivuxolimab. The CDR3 protein is CASSASTSGMGVYEQYF. The CDR3 DNA reads TGTGCCAGCAGTGCCTCTACTAGCGGGATGGGCGTCTACGAGCAGTACTTC.